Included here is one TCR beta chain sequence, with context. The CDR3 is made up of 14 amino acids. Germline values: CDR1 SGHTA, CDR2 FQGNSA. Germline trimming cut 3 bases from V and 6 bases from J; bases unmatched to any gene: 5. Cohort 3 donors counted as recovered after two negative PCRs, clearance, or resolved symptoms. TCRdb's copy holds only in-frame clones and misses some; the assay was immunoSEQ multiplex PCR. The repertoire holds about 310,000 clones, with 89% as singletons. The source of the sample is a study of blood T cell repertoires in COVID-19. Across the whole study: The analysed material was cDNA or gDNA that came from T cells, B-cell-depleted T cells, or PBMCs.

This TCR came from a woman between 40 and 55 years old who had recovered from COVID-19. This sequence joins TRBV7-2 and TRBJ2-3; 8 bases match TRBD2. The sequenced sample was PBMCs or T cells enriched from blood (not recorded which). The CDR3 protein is CASSFGRDADTQYF. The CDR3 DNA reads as TGTGCCAGCAGCTTCGGGAGGGATGCGGATACGCAGTATTTT. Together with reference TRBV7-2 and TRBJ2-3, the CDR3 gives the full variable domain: GAGVSQSPSNKVTEKGKDVELRCDPISGHTALYWYRQSLGQGLEFLIYFQGNSAPDKSGLPSDRFSAERTGGSVSTLTIQRTQQEDSAVYLCASSFGRDADTQYFGPGTRLTVL.